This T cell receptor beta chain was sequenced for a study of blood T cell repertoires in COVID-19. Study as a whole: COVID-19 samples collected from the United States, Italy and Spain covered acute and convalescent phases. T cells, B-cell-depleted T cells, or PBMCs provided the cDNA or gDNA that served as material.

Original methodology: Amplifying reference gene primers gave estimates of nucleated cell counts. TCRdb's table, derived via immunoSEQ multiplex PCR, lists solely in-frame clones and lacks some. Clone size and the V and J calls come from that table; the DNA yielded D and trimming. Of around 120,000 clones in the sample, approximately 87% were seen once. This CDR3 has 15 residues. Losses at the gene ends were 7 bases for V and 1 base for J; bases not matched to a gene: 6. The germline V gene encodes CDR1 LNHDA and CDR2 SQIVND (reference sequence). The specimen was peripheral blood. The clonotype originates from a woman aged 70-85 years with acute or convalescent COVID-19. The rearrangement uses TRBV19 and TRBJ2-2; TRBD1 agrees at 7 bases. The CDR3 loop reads CASTVDRWNTGELFF. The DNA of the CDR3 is TGTGCCAGTACCGTGGACAGGTGGAACACCGGGGAGCTGTTTTTT.